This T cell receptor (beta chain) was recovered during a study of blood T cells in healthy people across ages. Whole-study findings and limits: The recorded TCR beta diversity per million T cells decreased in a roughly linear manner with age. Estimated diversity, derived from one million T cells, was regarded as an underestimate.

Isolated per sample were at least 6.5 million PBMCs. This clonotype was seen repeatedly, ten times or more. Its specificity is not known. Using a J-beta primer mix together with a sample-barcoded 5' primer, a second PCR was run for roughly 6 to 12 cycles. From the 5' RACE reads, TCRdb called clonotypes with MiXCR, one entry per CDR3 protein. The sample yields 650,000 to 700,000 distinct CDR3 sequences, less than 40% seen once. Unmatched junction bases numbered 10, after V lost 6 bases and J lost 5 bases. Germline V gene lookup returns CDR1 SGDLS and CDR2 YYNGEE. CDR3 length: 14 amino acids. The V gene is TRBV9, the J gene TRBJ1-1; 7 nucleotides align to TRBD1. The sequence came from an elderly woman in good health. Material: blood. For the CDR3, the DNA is TGTGCCAGCACGGCTGGGACAGAAAGTACTGAAGCTTTCTTT. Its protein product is CASTAGTESTEAFF. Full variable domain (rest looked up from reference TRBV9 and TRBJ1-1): DSGVTQTPKHLITATGQRVTLRCSPRSGDLSVYWYQQSLDQGLQFLIQYYNGEERAKGNILERFSAQQFPDLHSELNLSSLELGDSALYFCASTAGTESTEAFFGQGTRLTVV.